What follows is one TCR beta chain and its context. This entry is derived from a study of blood T cell repertoires in COVID-19. Across the study: Sites across the United States, Italy and Spain contributed samples from acute and convalescent COVID-19. Sources were T cells, B-cell-depleted T cells, or PBMCs; the material itself was cDNA or gDNA.

Sequenced by immunoSEQ multiplex PCR; TCRdb stores in-frame clones only, minus some. This sample has about 400,000 clones; around 84% occur once, and the top ten carry less than 3.5%. The CDR3 covers 15 residues. Trimming took off 5 bases at V and 2 bases at J, with 15 bases between the two ends. Germline values: CDR1 SEHNR, CDR2 FQNEAQ (reference sequence). This TCR came from a human donor in a cohort sampled during active COVID-19. V and J are TRBV7-9 and TRBJ2-5; D is possibly TRBD1 (6 bases). The sample comprised peripheral blood. The CDR3 region has the DNA TGTGCCAGCAGCCCCGTTGTCGGGACACAAGAGACCCAGTACTTC. It codes for CASSPVVGTQETQYF.